Each of the 21 T cell receptor beta chains below was sequenced from the same sample in a study of blood T cell repertoires in COVID-19. The repertoire was sequenced with immunoSEQ multiplex PCR; TCRdb's copy has only in-frame clones and lacks some. The sample contains roughly 320,000 clones, approximately 85% of which appear only once. Sample: peripheral blood. The receptors originated from a human donor in a cohort sampled during active COVID-19.

The V and J genes are TRBV18 and TRBJ1-2; no clear D. The CDR3 extends over 15 amino acids. V was clipped by 6 bases and J by 0 bases, with 14 bases between them. The V gene's germline CDR1 is KGHSH and CDR2 LQKENI. The CDR3 DNA reads TGTGCCAGCTCCCGGGGATTTCCGGCTAACTATGGCTACACCTTC. The encoded protein is CASSRGFPANYGYTF.

J is TRBJ1-1 and V is TRBV2; no reliable D call. V was clipped by 8 bases and J by 6 bases, with 13 bases between them. The germline V gene has CDR1 SNHLY and CDR2 FYNNEI. The CDR3 covers 12 residues. CDR3 sequence (DNA): TGTGCCAGCCTTGTTGCGGGCTCTGAAGCTTTCTTT. This codes for CASLVAGSEAFF.

V and J are TRBV6-5 and TRBJ2-1; 8 positions match TRBD2. J gave up 7 bases and V 6 bases, and 5 bases lay outside the gene matches. This CDR3 is built from 13 residues. CDR1 MNHEY and CDR2 SVGAGI come from the germline V gene. The CDR3 loop is CASRTGTRNEQFF. The CDR3 DNA follows: TGTGCCAGCAGAACCGGGACTAGGAATGAGCAGTTCTTC.

The rearrangement uses TRBV12-5 and TRBJ2-3; TRBD2 agrees at 8 bases. The CDR3 extends over 16 amino acids. Germline V gives CDR1 LGHNT, CDR2 FRNRAP. Trimming took 0 bases from V and 4 from J; bases not matched to a gene: 6. DNA of the CDR3: TGTGCTAGTGGTTTGGTACGCGGGGGGTTCGCAGATACGCAGTATTTT. Translating gives CASGLVRGGFADTQYF.

The V and J genes are TRBV12-5 and TRBJ2-3, with a possible D match to TRBD2 (6 bases). Per the germline V gene, CDR1 is LGHNT and CDR2 is FRNRAP. V lost 2 bases and J lost 8, with 20 bases in between. This CDR3 is built from 16 residues. CDR3 coding DNA: TGTGCTAGTGGTTTGCCACGGGAGAGTATCTCACCTACGCAGTATTTT. This sequence encodes CASGLPRESISPTQYF.

The J gene is TRBJ2-1, the V gene TRBV11-3; tentatively, D is TRBD1 (6 bases). The germline V gene encodes CDR1 SGHNT and CDR2 YENEEA. The CDR3 runs 17 residues. Trimming cost V 5 bases and J 2 bases, with 19 bases left between them. Here the CDR3 reads CASSPQTGFVPYNEQFF. In DNA form, the CDR3 reads TGTGCCAGCAGCCCCCAAACAGGGTTTGTCCCCTACAATGAGCAGTTCTTC. The full variable domain, in which reference TRBV11-3 and TRBJ2-1 provide the parts outside the CDR3, is EAGVVQSPRYKIIEKKQPVAFWCNPISGHNTLYWYLQNLGQGPELLIRYENEEAVDDSQLPKDRFSAERLKGVDSTLKIQPAELGDSAVYLCASSPQTGFVPYNEQFFGPGTRLTVL.

The V call is TRBV18, the J call TRBJ1-1, with D possibly TRBD1 on 6 matching bases. V shed 4 bases and J shed 0 bases, with 21 bases lying between them. CDR1 is KGHSH, CDR2 LQKENI, per germline. The CDR3 totals 18 residues. The CDR3 sequence: CASSLMVWTDSLNTEAFF. DNA for the CDR3: TGTGCCAGCTCACTAATGGTTTGGACGGACAGCCTGAACACTGAAGCTTTCTTT.

The genes are TRBV27 and TRBJ2-7, with D perhaps matching TRBD2 (6 bases). V dropped 2 bases and J dropped 1 base, with 18 bases sitting between them. Germline V gene sequence: CDR1 MNHEY, CDR2 SMNVEV (reference sequence). The CDR3 sequence is 17 residues long. CDR3 protein: CASSLSVVEGQSYEQYF. In nucleotides, the CDR3 is TGTGCCAGCAGTTTAAGTGTGGTGGAGGGCCAGTCCTACGAGCAGTACTTC.

The chain carries TRBV19 and TRBJ1-4; D not resolved. V was shortened by 3 bases and J by 7 bases, with 15 bases between the two germline ends. CDR1 LNHDA and CDR2 SQIVND come from the germline V gene (reference sequence). CDR3 length: 15 amino acids. The CDR3: CASSIEGSRREKLFF. CDR3 in DNA: TGTGCCAGTAGTATTGAAGGGAGCCGCCGTGAAAAACTGTTTTTT. The complete variable domain, with remaining parts taken from reference TRBV19 and TRBJ1-4, reads DGGITQSPKYLFRKEGQNVTLSCEQNLNHDAMYWYRQDPGQGLRLIYYSQIVNDFQKGDIAEGYSVSREKKESFPLTVTSAQKNPTAFYLCASSIEGSRREKLFFGSGTQLSVL.

V is TRBV27 and J is TRBJ1-4; no reliable D call. The germline CDR1 and CDR2 sequences are MNHEY and SMNVEV (reference sequence). The CDR3 is 15 amino acids. Trimming stripped 4 bases from V and 7 bases from J, with 16 bases between. In DNA form, the CDR3 reads TGTGCCAGCAGTTACGGCGGAGGGCTCGCTGAAAAACTGTTTTTT. Its translation: CASSYGGGLAEKLFF. The full variable domain, in which reference TRBV27 and TRBJ1-4 provide the parts outside the CDR3, is EAQVTQNPRYLITVTGKKLTVTCSQNMNHEYMSWYRQDPGLGLRQIYYSMNVEVTDKGDVPEGYKVSRKEKRNFPLILESPSPNQTSLYFCASSYGGGLAEKLFFGSGTQLSVL.

The chain couples TRBV24-1 to TRBJ2-1, with TRBD1 matching over 9 bases. The CDR3 extends over 15 amino acids. V was pared by 4 bases and J by 8 bases, with 8 bases of the junction left unmatched. CDR1 and CDR2 from the germline V gene are KGHDR and SFDVKD. CDR3 coding DNA: TGTGCCACCAGTGAAGGACAGGGGCCAAGTGATGAGCAGTTCTTC. Its translation is CATSEGQGPSDEQFF.

The rearrangement joins TRBV10-3 to TRBJ2-7; D unclear. Germline CDR1 and CDR2: ENHRY and SYGVKD. CDR3 size: 12 residues. Trimming pared 3 bases from V and 5 bases from J, leaving 8 bases between. Written as DNA, the CDR3 is TGTGCCATCAGTGATTCACTAAACGAGCAGTACTTC. This codes for CAISDSLNEQYF.

This chain uses TRBV15 with TRBJ2-2; TRBD2 is a possible D gene (6 bases). The CDR3 loop spans 16 amino acids. The V end lost 5 bases, the J end lost 6 bases, and 19 bases lay between the germline ends. Germline loops: CDR1 LNHNV, CDR2 YYDKDF (reference sequence). The chain's CDR3 is CATSQTRATGAGELFF. CDR3 DNA sequence: TGTGCCACCAGCCAGACCCGGGCTACGGGGGCCGGGGAGCTGTTTTTT.

The chain links TRBV24-1 to TRBJ2-1; D might be TRBD1 (6 bases). The CDR3 spans 12 residues. Germline CDR1 KGHDR, CDR2 SFDVKD. Deletions cut 5 bases from V and 10 bases from J, with 11 bases between. The CDR3 DNA sequence: TGTGCCACCAGTGTACAGGGTCGGGAGCAGTTCTTC. Translation gives CATSVQGREQFF.

The chain recombines TRBV4-1 with TRBJ1-1, with a tentative D call TRBD1 (6 bases). V shed 5 bases and J shed 11 bases, with 12 bases lying between them. This CDR3 contains 11 residues. Per the germline V gene, CDR1 is MGHRA and CDR2 is YSYEKL. In nucleotides, the CDR3 is TGCGCCAGCAGCTCTCAGGGGTGTGCTTTCTTT. Amino acids: CASSSQGCAFF.

This clone appeared a single time. This chain connects TRBV5-5 to TRBJ1-5, with D possibly matching TRBD1 (5 bases). Germline V CDR1 and CDR2: SGHKS, YYEKEE (reference sequence). The CDR3 loop spans 14 amino acids. Trimming took 0 bases from V and 9 from J, leaving 13 bases between them. CDR3 in amino acids: CASSLAGPLSPQHF. CDR3 sequence (DNA): TGTGCCAGCAGCTTGGCAGGGCCGTTATCGCCCCAGCATTTT.

This sequence joins TRBV29-1 and TRBJ2-5; 9 nucleotides line up with TRBD1. CDR1 SQVTM and CDR2 ANQGSEA come from the germline V gene. J lost 0 bases, V lost 4 bases, and 12 bases had no gene match. The CDR3 is made up of 17 amino acids. Written as DNA, the CDR3 is TGCAGCGTTGGAACCGGGACAGGGATTTCGTACCAAGAGACCCAGTACTTC. The encoded protein is CSVGTGTGISYQETQYF.

V gene TRBV2 combines with J gene TRBJ2-1; D uncertain. Germline CDR1 and CDR2: SNHLY and FYNNEI. V lost 3 bases and J 7 bases, leaving 10 bases between the germline ends. The CDR3 totals 13 residues. DNA for the CDR3: TGTGCCAGCAGTGACCCAGAACGTAATGAGCAGTTCTTC. Translating gives CASSDPERNEQFF.

The genes are TRBV19 and TRBJ1-5; 8 nucleotides match TRBD1. The V and J ends lost 5 bases and 7 bases, in that order; junction bases with no gene match: 7. Germline-derived CDR1 and CDR2 are LNHDA and SQIVND (reference sequence). The length of the CDR3 is 14 residues. Here the CDR3 reads CASSSQTGAQPQHF. In DNA form, the CDR3 reads TGTGCCAGTAGTTCCCAGACAGGGGCGCAGCCCCAGCATTTT.

This clone turned up a few times. V usage is TRBV7-9 and J usage is TRBJ2-7, with 7 positions matching TRBD1. V lost 5 bases and J lost 3; bases outside the gene matches: 7. This CDR3 region has 14 residues. The germline V gene encodes CDR1 SEHNR and CDR2 FQNEAQ (reference sequence). The CDR3 DNA sequence: TGTGCCAGCAGCCGCCCTGGACAGGACTACGAGCAGTACTTC. Translating it yields CASSRPGQDYEQYF.

V and J are TRBV5-1 and TRBJ2-3; 12 nucleotides line up with TRBD1. V trimming: 4 bases; J trimming: 4 bases; junction bases outside the gene matches: 10. The CDR3 extends over 17 amino acids. Germline CDR1 reads SGHRS; CDR2 reads YFSETQ. The CDR3 reads CASSISGTGGSSDTQYF. The CDR3 DNA is TGCGCCAGCAGCATTTCCGGGACAGGGGGCTCCTCAGATACGCAGTATTTT.